This is a list of T cell receptor beta chains from one sample in a study of identical twins. TCRdb reprocessed the 5' RACE reads with MiXCR, giving one entry per CDR3 protein. The sample lists approximately 680,000 distinct CDR3 sequences; 7.1% were seen once. The data also belong to a second study, concerning yellow fever vaccine responses in identical twins.

Input material: PBMCs. Receptors were obtained from a woman between 18 and 29 years old in good health. CDR3s include the opening cysteine and the closing phenylalanine or tryptophan. D genes are given only for firm matches. The listing skips clone size in some rows; elsewhere it reads once, few, many or a size class.

>TRBV5-1|TRBJ2-7|few|.
TGCGCCAGCAGCCGTGAACAGGCATTCCGCGAGCAGTACTTC
CASSREQAFREQYF
>TRBV12-3/TRBV12-4|TRBJ2-7|many|TRBD2
TGTGCCAGCAGTTGGACTAGCGGGAGGGCCCCCTCCTACGAGCAGTACTTC
CASSWTSGRAPSYEQYF
>TRBV21-1|TRBJ1-5|.|.
TGTGCCAGCAGCAAACCCAGGGAGTGTAGTCAGCCCCAGCATTTT
CASSKPRECSQPQHF
>TRBV20-1|TRBJ2-1|.|.
TGCAGTGCCAGTAATCCTCGCTCCTACAATGAGCAGTTCTTC
CSASNPRSYNEQFF
>TRBV29-1|TRBJ2-7|.|TRBD2
TGCAGCGTTGAAGATTATAGCGGGAGCTACGAGCAGTACTTC
CSVEDYSGSYEQYF
>TRBV7-2|TRBJ1-2|few|.
TGTGCCAGCAGCTTAGCGTTAGGGGCCGACTATGGCTACACCTTC
CASSLALGADYGYTF
>TRBV27|TRBJ2-7|many|.
TGTGCCAGTAAAGGGGCAGGGCCCTTCTACGAGCAGTACTTC
CASKGAGPFYEQYF
>TRBV20-1|TRBJ1-6|many|.
TGCAGTGCCAGGAATCCCCGACAGGCGAGCTCCTATAATTCACCCCTCCACTTT
CSARNPRQASSYNSPLHF
>TRBV15|TRBJ1-4|many|TRBD1
TGTGCCACCAGCAGAGGCTGGGGACAGGGGCATGAAAAACTGTTTTTT
CATSRGWGQGHEKLFF
>TRBV24-1|TRBJ2-1|many|.
TGTGCCACCAGTGATGGGGAGATCAGCGTTGGTGAGCAGTTCTTC
CATSDGEISVGEQFF
>TRBV13|TRBJ2-2|.|TRBD2
TGTGCCATCAGTTATGTAGCGGGAGGGCCTAAGCTCACCGGGGAGCTGTTTTTT
CAISYVAGGPKLTGELFF
>TRBV3-1|TRBJ1-2|few|TRBD1
TGTGCCAGCAGCCGAACCGGGACAGGGGGACAGTTTAACTATGGCTACACCTTC
CASSRTGTGGQFNYGYTF
>TRBV3-1|TRBJ2-1|many|.
TGTGCCAGCAGCCAGGGGTCGCGGGAAGTTGAGCAGTTCTTC
CASSQGSREVEQFF
>TRBV5-1|TRBJ2-7|many|.
TGCGCCAGCAGCCCCGGACTTATGGACGAGCAGTACTTC
CASSPGLMDEQYF
>TRBV24-1|TRBJ1-1|few|.
TGTGCCACCAGTGTGGGGGGTCGGACTGAAGCTTTCTTT
CATSVGGRTEAFF
>TRBV10-3|TRBJ1-5|many|TRBD1
TGTGCCATCAGTACAGGGGTTTCTAATCAGCCCCAGCATTTT
CAISTGVSNQPQHF
>TRBV24-1|TRBJ2-3|.|TRBD2
TGTGCCACCAGTGTGGGGGGGGTGAGGACGCAGTATTTT
CATSVGGVRTQYF
>TRBV5-1|TRBJ2-3|.|TRBD2
TGCGCCAGCAGCTTTTCAGCGGGAGGGGCCCGATTTAGCACAGATACGCAGTATTTT
CASSFSAGGARFSTDTQYF
>TRBV11-2|TRBJ2-5|.|TRBD2
TGTGCCAGCAGCTTCGAACTAGCGGGGGGACCACAAGAGACCCAGTACTTC
CASSFELAGGPQETQYF
>TRBV10-3|TRBJ1-2|many|.
TGTGCCATCAGTGAGTCGCCCGGGAGTGGTGGCTACACCTTC
CAISESPGSGGYTF
>TRBV11-2|TRBJ2-3|.|.
TGTGCCAGCAGCACCCCTTTGGGGGCGGAAGATACGCAGTATTTT
CASSTPLGAEDTQYF
>TRBV20-1|TRBJ2-3|.|TRBD2
TGCAGTGCTAGGGAAAAGGCGAGCGGGAGGACAGATACGCAGTATTTT
CSAREKASGRTDTQYF
>TRBV15|TRBJ2-3|.|TRBD2
TGTGCCACCCGCAAACATAGCGGGAGGACAGATACGCAGTATTTT
CATRKHSGRTDTQYF
>TRBV7-9|TRBJ1-2|.|.
TGTGCCAGCAGCTTACAGGACGGCGGCTACACCTTC
CASSLQDGGYTF
>TRBV6-5|TRBJ2-5|few|.
TGTGCCAGCAGTTACGAGGAACAGGGCGTTGGGACCCAGTACTTC
CASSYEEQGVGTQYF
>TRBV27|TRBJ2-1|.|TRBD2
TGTGCCAGCACTCTTAGCGGGATGTCCTACAATGAGCAGTTCTTC
CASTLSGMSYNEQFF
>TRBV20-1|TRBJ2-7|few|TRBD2
TGCAGTGCTCCCGGACTAGCGGGAGATCGGGAGCAGTACTTC
CSAPGLAGDREQYF
>TRBV15|TRBJ1-3|many|.
TGTGCCACCAGCAGAGTCAGGGATGGAAACACCATATATTTT
CATSRVRDGNTIYF
>TRBV6-4|TRBJ2-1|few|.
TGTGCCAGCACAGTGGTTGGGGACAAGGAGCAGTTCTTC
CASTVVGDKEQFF
>TRBV15|TRBJ2-1|.|TRBD1
TGTGCCACCAGCAGAGATCTAAACAGGGGGGCAAATGAGCAGTTCTTC
CATSRDLNRGANEQFF
>TRBV5-1|TRBJ2-7|.|TRBD2
TGCGCCAGCAGCCCGGGACTATACTCCTACGAGCAGTACTTC
CASSPGLYSYEQYF